The rows below give T cell receptor beta chains drawn from one sample of a study of cytomegalovirus exposure and HLA in healthy donors. Sequencing was performed with immunoSEQ multiplex PCR; in TCRdb, only in-frame clones are kept and a portion is missing. The sample consists of more than 95,000 clones, roughly 80% of them appearing once. Sequencing was done on a sample of PBMCs. These receptors were taken from a woman in her 40s in good health and CMV-seropositive. CDR3s include the opening cysteine and the closing phenylalanine or tryptophan. The D gene is left open where the match is weak. Only part of the rows carry a size: once, few, many, or a class if the clone is expanded.

clone_size	v_call	d_call	j_call	cdr3_aa	cdr3_nt
-	TRBV28	TRBD1	TRBJ1-3	CASSNLLQGHWLGNTIYF	TGTGCCAGCAGTAACCTCCTACAGGGGCATTGGCTTGGAAACACCATATATTTT
-	TRBV5-1	-	TRBJ1-2	CASSLVAGNYGYTF	TGCGCCAGCAGCTTGGTTGCAGGGAACTATGGCTACACCTTC
-	TRBV28	-	TRBJ2-7	CASSFAGGEQYF	TGTGCCAGCAGTTTCGCCGGGGGCGAGCAGTACTTC
-	TRBV4-2	TRBD1	TRBJ1-4	CASSQEGQGDEKLFF	TGTGCCAGCAGCCAAGAGGGACAGGGGGACGAAAAACTGTTTTTT
-	TRBV29-1	-	TRBJ2-3	CSDYTWQGGPPDTQYF	TGCAGCGACTACACATGGCAGGGGGGCCCCCCAGATACGCAGTATTTT
-	TRBV4-3	TRBD1	TRBJ2-7	CASSTKRDRKSSYEQYF	TGCGCCAGCTCAACAAAAAGGGACAGGAAGAGCTCCTACGAGCAGTACTTC
-	TRBV5-4	-	TRBJ1-6	CASSLEGKNSPLHF	TGTGCCAGCAGCTTAGAGGGAAAGAATTCACCCCTCCACTTT
-	TRBV12-5	TRBD2	TRBJ2-7	CASGQSGRLYEQYF	TGTGCTAGTGGCCAGAGCGGGAGGCTCTACGAGCAGTACTTC
-	TRBV4-3	TRBD2	TRBJ2-1	CASSQDFGGALSSYNEQFF	TGCGCCAGCAGCCAAGACTTCGGGGGGGCCCTTAGCTCCTACAATGAGCAGTTCTTC
once	TRBV10-3	-	TRBJ2-3	CAISSGGHDTQYF	TGTGCCATCAGTTCTGGGGGACACGATACGCAGTATTTT
-	TRBV5-1	TRBD1	TRBJ2-3	CASSGDRFSTQYF	TGCGCCAGCAGCGGGGACAGGTTCAGTACGCAGTATTTT
-	TRBV7-9	TRBD2	TRBJ2-7	CASSLAASGSGEQYF	TGTGCCAGCAGCTTAGCGGCTAGCGGGAGCGGTGAGCAGTACTTC
-	TRBV6-1	-	TRBJ1-5	CASSEGQSNQPQHF	TGTGCCAGCAGTGAAGGGCAGAGCAATCAGCCCCAGCATTTT
-	TRBV6-1	-	TRBJ1-5	CASSEFNRAKDQPQHF	TGTGCCAGCAGTGAATTTAACAGGGCAAAAGATCAGCCCCAGCATTTT
-	TRBV7-2	TRBD2	TRBJ2-5	CASSLASGGPETQYF	TGTGCCAGCAGCTTAGCTAGCGGGGGACCAGAGACCCAGTACTTC
-	TRBV7-3	-	TRBJ2-2	CASSLSGVPGELFF	TGTGCCAGCAGCTTATCAGGGGTGCCCGGGGAGCTGTTTTTT
-	TRBV15	-	TRBJ2-7	CATSRPGHALEQYF	TGTGCCACCAGCAGGCCGGGACATGCTCTCGAGCAGTACTTC
-	TRBV11-3	-	TRBJ2-1	CASSLLASVSNEQFF	TGTGCCAGCAGCTTACTGGCTAGCGTGTCTAATGAGCAGTTCTTC
once	TRBV6-5	-	TRBJ2-1	CASSYSQDSNEQFF	TGTGCCAGCAGTTATTCTCAGGATTCGAATGAGCAGTTCTTC
-	TRBV28	-	TRBJ1-1	CASSQRGKGAEAFF	TGTGCCAGCAGCCAACGAGGGAAGGGTGCTGAAGCTTTCTTT
-	TRBV5-1	TRBD1	TRBJ1-2	CASSRGTGDYGYTF	TGCGCCAGCAGCCGCGGGACAGGGGACTATGGCTACACCTTC
-	TRBV4-1	TRBD1	TRBJ2-7	CASSWDRGNYEQYF	TGCGCCAGCAGCTGGGACAGGGGAAACTACGAGCAGTACTTC